The rows below give T cell receptor beta chains drawn from one sample of a study of metastatic and nonmetastatic thyroid tumors. MiXCR reprocessed the PCR reads for TCRdb. The profile shows about 5,500 clones, about 27% of them singletons. Sequenced material: adjacent normal tissue. The receptors here all came from a female donor with papillary thyroid cancer or a benign thyroid nodule (not recorded which). Some clones in this sample may be carry-over from other donors' samples. CDR3s include the opening cysteine and the closing phenylalanine or tryptophan. D genes are given only for firm matches. Clone size is stated in some rows and not others, as once, few, many or a class when expanded.

J gene: TRBJ2-3
D gene: .
V gene: TRBV15
clone size: .
CDR3 protein: CDTSGLEGSSKDTQYF
CDR3 DNA: TGTGACACCAGCGGACTCGAGGGGTCAAGCAAAGATACGCAGTATTTT

J gene: TRBJ1-1
D gene: .
V gene: TRBV11-2
clone size: .
CDR3 protein: CASSSSSGRNTEAFF
CDR3 DNA: TGTGCCAGCAGCTCATCATCGGGTCGGAACACTGAAGCTTTCTTT

J gene: TRBJ2-7
D gene: .
V gene: TRBV6-5
clone size: few
CDR3 protein: CASSSDRWRGTYEQYF
CDR3 DNA: TGTGCCAGCAGTTCTGACAGGTGGAGGGGCACCTACGAGCAGTACTTC

J gene: TRBJ2-7
D gene: TRBD1
V gene: TRBV12-3/TRBV12-4
clone size: .
CDR3 protein: CASRGGTGVLYEQYF
CDR3 DNA: TGTGCCAGCAGAGGGGGGACAGGGGTCCTCTACGAGCAGTACTTC

J gene: TRBJ2-2
D gene: TRBD2
V gene: TRBV6-1
clone size: few
CDR3 protein: CASSHKGLAGTGELFF
CDR3 DNA: TGTGCCAGCAGTCACAAAGGACTAGCGGGCACCGGGGAGCTGTTTTTT

J gene: TRBJ1-5
D gene: TRBD1
V gene: TRBV10-3
clone size: .
CDR3 protein: CAISDPRDRGNQPQHF
CDR3 DNA: TGTGCCATCAGTGATCCTCGGGACAGGGGCAATCAGCCCCAGCATTTT

J gene: TRBJ2-7
D gene: .
V gene: TRBV7-8
clone size: .
CDR3 protein: CASSLSRLTTSYEQYF
CDR3 DNA: TGTGCCAGCAGCTTAAGTCGATTGACTACCTCCTACGAGCAGTACTTC

J gene: TRBJ1-2
D gene: .
V gene: TRBV12-3/TRBV12-4
clone size: medium-sized
CDR3 protein: CASSPSSGGSYGYTF
CDR3 DNA: TGTGCCAGCAGTCCCAGTTCGGGAGGAAGCTATGGCTACACCTTC

J gene: TRBJ2-7
D gene: .
V gene: TRBV19
clone size: few
CDR3 protein: CASPWTVYYEQYF
CDR3 DNA: TGTGCCAGTCCCTGGACAGTCTACTACGAGCAGTACTTC

J gene: TRBJ2-7
D gene: TRBD2
V gene: TRBV27
clone size: .
CDR3 protein: CATSQLAGNFFDEQYF
CDR3 DNA: TGTGCCACTTCCCAACTAGCGGGGAATTTTTTCGACGAGCAGTACTTC

J gene: TRBJ1-2
D gene: TRBD1
V gene: TRBV9
clone size: medium-sized
CDR3 protein: CASSVGGTGGRGYTF
CDR3 DNA: TGTGCCAGCAGCGTAGGGGGTACAGGGGGACGTGGCTACACCTTC

J gene: TRBJ2-7
D gene: .
V gene: TRBV28
clone size: .
CDR3 protein: CASTLGARRFGEQYF
CDR3 DNA: TGTGCCAGCACCTTGGGAGCGAGGAGATTCGGTGAGCAGTACTTC

J gene: TRBJ2-7
D gene: TRBD2
V gene: TRBV3-1
clone size: .
CDR3 protein: CASSQLAGGYEQYF
CDR3 DNA: TGTGCCAGCAGCCAACTAGCGGGAGGCTACGAGCAGTACTTC

J gene: TRBJ2-7
D gene: TRBD2
V gene: TRBV28
clone size: .
CDR3 protein: CASSITGRSYEQYF
CDR3 DNA: TGTGCCAGCAGTATTACCGGGAGGAGCTACGAGCAGTACTTC

J gene: TRBJ2-1
D gene: .
V gene: TRBV20-1
clone size: few
CDR3 protein: CSAREATRSHNEQFF
CDR3 DNA: TGCAGTGCTAGAGAAGCGACTAGATCCCACAATGAGCAGTTCTTC

J gene: TRBJ2-5
D gene: TRBD1
V gene: TRBV5-6
clone size: few
CDR3 protein: CASRYLTGGDWTQYF
CDR3 DNA: TGTGCCAGCAGATACTTGACAGGGGGCGATTGGACCCAGTACTTC

J gene: TRBJ2-5
D gene: .
V gene: TRBV4-2
clone size: .
CDR3 protein: CASSQDPGADETQYF
CDR3 DNA: TGTGCCAGCAGCCAAGATCCTGGGGCGGATGAGACCCAGTACTTC

J gene: TRBJ2-7
D gene: .
V gene: TRBV5-8
clone size: .
CDR3 protein: CASSLPGTLGGEQYF
CDR3 DNA: TGTGCCAGCAGCTTGCCCGGGACCTTGGGAGGCGAGCAGTACTTC

J gene: TRBJ2-2
D gene: .
V gene: TRBV5-1
clone size: medium-sized
CDR3 protein: CASSLDGTGELFF
CDR3 DNA: TGCGCCAGCAGCTTGGATGGCACCGGGGAGCTGTTTTTT

J gene: TRBJ1-6
D gene: .
V gene: TRBV20-1
clone size: medium-sized
CDR3 protein: CSARDLFLDSADSPLHF
CDR3 DNA: TGCAGTGCTAGAGATCTCTTTCTGGACAGCGCCGATTCACCCCTCCACTTT

J gene: TRBJ1-6
D gene: TRBD1
V gene: TRBV6-1
clone size: few
CDR3 protein: CASSMGTGRNSPLHF
CDR3 DNA: TGTGCCAGCAGTATGGGGACAGGGAGGAATTCACCCCTCCACTTT

J gene: TRBJ1-2
D gene: .
V gene: TRBV6-1
clone size: few
CDR3 protein: CASSTDPRGTYGYTF
CDR3 DNA: TGTGCCAGCAGTACCGATCCGCGGGGGACGTATGGCTACACCTTC

J gene: TRBJ1-1
D gene: .
V gene: TRBV11-2
clone size: many
CDR3 protein: CASSLSELEAFF
CDR3 DNA: TGTGCCAGCAGCTTGTCGGAACTTGAAGCTTTCTTT

J gene: TRBJ1-5
D gene: TRBD1
V gene: TRBV6-5
clone size: .
CDR3 protein: CASSYGQGFQPQHF
CDR3 DNA: TGTGCCAGCAGTTACGGACAGGGTTTTCAGCCCCAGCATTTT

J gene: TRBJ1-5
D gene: .
V gene: TRBV6-6
clone size: few
CDR3 protein: CASITGQPWSWPQHF
CDR3 DNA: TGTGCCAGCATTACCGGACAGCCATGGAGTTGGCCCCAGCATTTT

J gene: TRBJ1-2
D gene: .
V gene: TRBV12-3/TRBV12-4
clone size: few
CDR3 protein: CASSLAAESGSGYTF
CDR3 DNA: TGTGCCAGCAGTTTAGCGGCAGAATCAGGCAGTGGCTACACCTTC

J gene: TRBJ1-5
D gene: TRBD1
V gene: TRBV28
clone size: few
CDR3 protein: CASSLGDRVIGNQPQHF
CDR3 DNA: TGTGCCAGCAGTTTGGGGGACAGGGTTATAGGCAATCAGCCCCAGCATTTT

J gene: TRBJ2-1
D gene: .
V gene: TRBV6-2/TRBV6-3
clone size: few
CDR3 protein: CASSPPRLVVYNEQFF
CDR3 DNA: TGTGCCAGCAGCCCGCCGAGACTAGTAGTCTACAATGAGCAGTTCTTC

J gene: TRBJ2-7
D gene: .
V gene: TRBV19
clone size: .
CDR3 protein: CASSIRTGRGREGTYEQYF
CDR3 DNA: TGTGCCAGTAGCATACGGACAGGGCGAGGACGGGAGGGTACCTACGAGCAGTACTTC

J gene: TRBJ1-2
D gene: .
V gene: TRBV11-1
clone size: .
CDR3 protein: CASSPDRGAQSYGYTF
CDR3 DNA: TGTGCCAGCAGCCCGGACAGAGGGGCGCAAAGCTATGGCTACACCTTC

J gene: TRBJ1-5
D gene: .
V gene: TRBV19
clone size: large
CDR3 protein: CASRHDRNAHQPQHF
CDR3 DNA: TGTGCCAGTAGACATGACAGGAACGCTCATCAGCCCCAGCATTTT

J gene: TRBJ2-7
D gene: TRBD1
V gene: TRBV27
clone size: few
CDR3 protein: CASSLWTGGYEQYF
CDR3 DNA: TGTGCCAGCAGTTTATGGACAGGGGGCTACGAGCAGTACTTC

J gene: TRBJ1-6
D gene: .
V gene: TRBV6-1
clone size: few
CDR3 protein: CASRNSYNSPLHF
CDR3 DNA: TGTGCCAGCAGGAACTCCTATAATTCACCCCTCCACTTT

J gene: TRBJ1-4
D gene: .
V gene: TRBV29-1
clone size: medium-sized
CDR3 protein: CSVGRGLNNEKLFF
CDR3 DNA: TGCAGCGTTGGTCGGGGGTTGAATAATGAAAAACTGTTTTTT

J gene: TRBJ1-2
D gene: .
V gene: TRBV20-1
clone size: medium-sized
CDR3 protein: CSASRDSAYGYTF
CDR3 DNA: TGCAGTGCGAGCCGGGACTCCGCCTATGGCTACACCTTC

J gene: TRBJ1-4
D gene: .
V gene: TRBV20-1
clone size: .
CDR3 protein: CSAIRNSNEKLFF
CDR3 DNA: TGCAGTGCCATCAGGAACTCAAATGAAAAACTGTTTTTT

J gene: TRBJ2-3
D gene: TRBD2
V gene: TRBV6-6
clone size: few
CDR3 protein: CASSISGTGSYTDTQYF
CDR3 DNA: TGTGCCAGCAGTATTAGCGGGACGGGGTCGTACACAGATACGCAGTATTTT

J gene: TRBJ2-1
D gene: .
V gene: TRBV16
clone size: many
CDR3 protein: CAAAGTQPRSEQFF
CDR3 DNA: TGTGCCGCCGCGGGGACCCAGCCAAGGAGTGAGCAGTTCTTC

J gene: TRBJ1-2
D gene: .
V gene: TRBV6-2/TRBV6-3
clone size: .
CDR3 protein: CASSYSAVGGGYTF
CDR3 DNA: TGTGCCAGCAGTTACTCCGCCGTCGGGGGCGGCTACACCTTC

J gene: TRBJ1-1
D gene: .
V gene: TRBV30
clone size: medium-sized
CDR3 protein: CAWSPSGANTEAFF
CDR3 DNA: TGTGCCTGGAGTCCCTCGGGGGCCAACACTGAAGCTTTCTTT

J gene: TRBJ1-6
D gene: .
V gene: TRBV28
clone size: few
CDR3 protein: CASRDSNNSPLHF
CDR3 DNA: TGTGCCAGCAGGGACAGCAATAATTCACCCCTCCACTTT

J gene: TRBJ1-3
D gene: .
V gene: TRBV6-5
clone size: .
CDR3 protein: CASSYSQYSGNTIYF
CDR3 DNA: TGTGCCAGCAGTTACTCGCAGTACTCTGGAAACACCATATATTTT

J gene: TRBJ1-1
D gene: .
V gene: TRBV28
clone size: few
CDR3 protein: CASSLRELTEAFF
CDR3 DNA: TGTGCCAGCAGCCTCCGGGAGCTCACTGAAGCTTTCTTT

J gene: TRBJ1-2
D gene: .
V gene: TRBV10-3
clone size: .
CDR3 protein: CAISWSPVHGYTF
CDR3 DNA: TGTGCCATCAGTTGGTCGCCCGTCCATGGTTACACCTTC

J gene: TRBJ2-5
D gene: .
V gene: TRBV24-1
clone size: large
CDR3 protein: CATSDRRGLQETQYF
CDR3 DNA: TGTGCCACCAGTGATCGGCGGGGGCTCCAAGAGACCCAGTACTTC

J gene: TRBJ2-5
D gene: .
V gene: TRBV3-1
clone size: many
CDR3 protein: CASSQEETQYF
CDR3 DNA: TGTGCCAGCAGCCAAGAGGAGACCCAGTACTTC

J gene: TRBJ1-6
D gene: .
V gene: TRBV9
clone size: .
CDR3 protein: CASSVGAGLNSPLHF
CDR3 DNA: TGTGCCAGCAGCGTAGGAGCAGGTCTAAATTCACCCCTCCACTTT

J gene: TRBJ2-1
D gene: .
V gene: TRBV6-4
clone size: few
CDR3 protein: CASTSTRNSYNEQFF
CDR3 DNA: TGTGCCAGCACTAGCACTAGGAACTCCTACAATGAGCAGTTCTTC

J gene: TRBJ1-1
D gene: TRBD1
V gene: TRBV6-2/TRBV6-3
clone size: .
CDR3 protein: CASSPLLWDSRPNTEAFF
CDR3 DNA: TGTGCCAGCAGTCCACTTTTGTGGGACAGTCGACCTAACACTGAAGCTTTCTTT

J gene: TRBJ2-1
D gene: TRBD2
V gene: TRBV19
clone size: .
CDR3 protein: CASSMRGGYNEQFF
CDR3 DNA: TGTGCCAGTAGTATGCGGGGGGGATACAATGAGCAGTTCTTC

J gene: TRBJ1-2
D gene: .
V gene: TRBV20-1
clone size: .
CDR3 protein: CSARGTYANYGYTF
CDR3 DNA: TGCAGTGCTAGGGGGACATACGCTAACTATGGCTACACCTTC

J gene: TRBJ2-1
D gene: TRBD2
V gene: TRBV24-1
clone size: .
CDR3 protein: CATSDVRGSGSSEEQFF
CDR3 DNA: TGTGCCACCAGTGATGTTAGAGGTAGCGGGAGTTCGGAAGAGCAGTTCTTC